This T cell receptor (beta chain) was documented in a study of T cells after yellow fever vaccination. This clonotype has ten or more counts. Its antigen is undetermined. Each CDR3 protein gets one entry after TCRdb re-called the 5' RACE reads with MiXCR. The data contain about 340,000 distinct CDR3 sequences, 8.7% of them singletons. General study results and limits: Abundant bulk-population clonotypes could contaminate the FACS-sorted repertoires.

This receptor was identified in a man aged 18 to 29 who received the YFV17D yellow fever vaccine. The specimen was PBMCs, collected on the day of the first yellow fever vaccination.

CDR3 DNA sequence: TGTGCCAGCAGCGTAATATGGGCCGGATATGAGCAGTTCTTC. As protein: CASSVIWAGYEQFF. The genes are TRBV9 and TRBJ2-1; D is unresolved. There are 14 residues in the CDR3. Germline V lookup: CDR1 SGDLS, CDR2 YYNGEE. V was trimmed by 1 base and J by 8 bases, leaving 13 bases between them. Supplemented by reference TRBV9 and TRBJ2-1, the full variable domain reads DSGVTQTPKHLITATGQRVTLRCSPRSGDLSVYWYQQSLDQGLQFLIQYYNGEERAKGNILERFSAQQFPDLHSELNLSSLELGDSALYFCASSVIWAGYEQFFGPGTRLTVL.